This passage covers 27 T cell receptor beta chains from one sample sequenced in a study of blood T cell repertoires in COVID-19. Generated by immunoSEQ multiplex PCR, the TCRdb table keeps only in-frame clones and is missing some. The sample holds around 150,000 clones, roughly 80% seen once. The specimen was peripheral blood. The receptors shown here come from a man in his 70s with acute or convalescent COVID-19.

This chain links TRBV6-5 with TRBJ2-3; TRBD2 might be the D (5 bases). Trimming shortened V by 5 bases and J by 3 bases, and 15 bases separated the two germline ends. CDR3 length equals 15 residues. Germline V lookup: CDR1 MNHEY, CDR2 SVGAGI. CDR3 DNA sequence: TGTGCCAGCAGTCGACTAACCGGTGCAACAGATACGCAGTATTTT. It encodes CASSRLTGATDTQYF.

The genes are TRBV11-2 and TRBJ2-7; 8 bases map to TRBD2. V lost 1 base, J lost 4 bases, and 6 bases stayed unmatched. This CDR3 comprises 15 residues. CDR1 SGHAT and CDR2 FQNNGV come from the germline V gene. CDR3 sequence: CASSLAELAVYEQYF. In DNA form, the CDR3 reads TGTGCCAGCAGCTTAGCCGAACTAGCGGTATACGAGCAGTACTTC.

The J gene is TRBJ2-7, the V gene TRBV5-1; 13 positions match TRBD2. The germline V gene has CDR1 SGHRS and CDR2 YFSETQ. V lost 5 bases to trimming and J lost 7 bases; unmatched junction nucleotides: 12. This CDR3 comprises 16 residues. The CDR3: CASSRTSGGSLGEQYF. The CDR3 DNA reads as TGCGCCAGCAGTCGGACTAGCGGGGGATCTCTGGGGGAGCAGTACTTC.

The count of this clone is one. This chain uses TRBV4-1 with TRBJ1-2; a possible D gene is TRBD1 (5 bases). The CDR3 is 15 amino acids. Germline values: CDR1 MGHRA, CDR2 YSYEKL. Trimming removed 0 bases from V and 3 bases from J, with 11 bases in between. The CDR3 here is CASSQERGSDYGYTF. In nucleotides, the CDR3 is TGCGCCAGCAGCCAAGAACGGGGGTCGGACTATGGCTACACCTTC.

This clone was seen a few times. This chain uses TRBV19 with TRBJ2-2; perhaps TRBD2 as D (6 bases). The CDR3 sequence is 14 residues long. V lost 2 bases, J lost 5 bases, and 9 bases lay in between. Germline V gene data show CDR1 as LNHDA and CDR2 as SQIVND (reference sequence). The CDR3 DNA reads as TGTGCCAGTAGTATACGGGGGAGGACCGGGGAGCTGTTTTTT. This sequence encodes CASSIRGRTGELFF.

The gene calls are TRBV10-2 and TRBJ1-2, with D possibly being TRBD1 (5 bases). CDR1 WSHSY and CDR2 SAAADI come from the germline V gene. CDR3 length: 14 residues. V was shortened by 6 bases and J by 9 bases, with 20 bases between the two germline ends. CDR3 residues: CASSPPGGVNSYTF. The CDR3 DNA follows: TGCGCCAGCAGCCCCCCCGGGGGGGTAAACAGCTACACCTTC.

The rearrangement joins TRBV9 to TRBJ1-2; D is unresolved. V was trimmed by 1 base and J by 6 bases, leaving 19 bases between them. This CDR3 comprises 16 residues. CDR1 is SGDLS and CDR2 is YYNGEE in the germline V gene. CDR3 residues: CASSVQARPSIHGYTF. CDR3 bases: TGTGCCAGCAGCGTACAGGCACGGCCGTCTATCCATGGCTACACCTTC.

The chain employs TRBV30 and TRBJ2-5; tentative D call: TRBD1 (5 bases). The CDR3 runs 15 residues. Looked up from germline, CDR1 is GTSNPN and CDR2 is SVGIG (reference sequence). Trimming removed 5 bases at V and 4 bases at J, with 20 bases between. This CDR3 reads CAWGPQAGPGETQYF. The CDR3 bases are TGTGCCTGGGGACCCCAGGCAGGGCCTGGAGAGACCCAGTACTTC.

This chain uses TRBV2 with TRBJ2-5; D gene uncertain. Germline values: CDR1 SNHLY, CDR2 FYNNEI. The CDR3 has 15 residues. V was cut by 5 bases and J by 4 bases, with 17 bases left in between. CDR3 in DNA: TGTGCCAGCAGTCGGGTAGCTGGGTTTGGAGAGACCCAGTACTTC. This translates into CASSRVAGFGETQYF.

This sequence joins TRBV6-6 and TRBJ1-2; TRBD1 aligns across 8 bases. This CDR3 is built from 13 residues. The junction had 5 bases not matched to a gene; V was cut back by 5 bases and J by 6 bases. CDR1 and CDR2 from the germline V gene are MNHNY and SVGAGI (reference sequence). CDR3 loop: CASSRPGGDGYTF. In DNA, the CDR3 is TGTGCCAGCAGTAGGCCAGGGGGCGATGGCTACACCTTC.

This clone has just a few counts. V and J are TRBV19 and TRBJ1-1; TRBD1 aligns across 7 bases. CDR1 LNHDA and CDR2 SQIVND come from the germline V gene (reference sequence). V was clipped by 7 bases and J by 4 bases; unmatched bases: 3. The CDR3 loop spans 12 amino acids. DNA for the CDR3: TGTGCCAGTAATGACAGGGCCACTGAAGCTTTCTTT. Translation gives CASNDRATEAFF.

This chain uses TRBV7-3 with TRBJ2-1; D gene ambiguous. This CDR3 contains 13 residues. In germline, CDR1 is SGHTA, CDR2 FQGTGA. V dropped 5 bases and J dropped 3 bases, with 8 bases sitting between them. CDR3 protein: CASSLSGYNEQFF. CDR3 DNA sequence: TGTGCCAGCAGCCTTTCAGGCTACAATGAGCAGTTCTTC.

Only one count was recorded for this clone. The V gene is TRBV6-1, the J gene TRBJ2-1, with 11 bases identical to TRBD1. Trimming took 2 bases from V and 7 from J; bases not matched to a gene: 4. CDR1 is MNHNS, CDR2 SASEGT, per germline. The CDR3 is 15 amino acids. DNA of the CDR3: TGTGCCAGCAGTGAATTTGGACAGGGGGCGAATGAGCAGTTCTTC. As protein: CASSEFGQGANEQFF.

The genes are TRBV4-3 and TRBJ1-5, with a weak D call TRBD1 (5 bases). The CDR3 is 17 amino acids. Between the trimmed V and J ends, which lost 0 bases and 2 bases, there was a span of 14 bases. CDR1 is LGHNA and CDR2 is YSLEER in the germline V gene. In DNA, the CDR3 is TGCGCCAGCAGCCAAGATATCTTAGGGGTCCGCAATCAGCCCCAGCATTTT. Its protein product is CASSQDILGVRNQPQHF.

The gene calls are TRBV28 and TRBJ1-5; 7 bases agree with TRBD1. Germline values: CDR1 MDHEN, CDR2 SYDVKM. Trimming at V came to 5 bases and at J to 3 bases, leaving 10 bases not matched to a gene. The length of the CDR3 is 16 residues. CDR3 coding DNA: TGTGCCAGCAGTATAAGGACAGGACAATCCAATCAGCCCCAGCATTTT. Translation: CASSIRTGQSNQPQHF.

V is TRBV12-2 and J is TRBJ2-1; the tabulated D call, TRBD2, remains unverified against the DNA. TRBV12-2 is tagged as a pseudogene. The CDR3 is 22 residues long. Written as DNA, the CDR3 is TGTGCAAGTCGCTTAGCGCGGTTGTGCCCTCATGAACAATTAGGATCCTACAATGAGCAGTTCTTC. This encodes CASRLARLCPHEQLGSYNEQFF.

The chain has TRBV5-6 and TRBJ2-7, with 8 bases identical to TRBD2. This CDR3 comprises 14 residues. The J segment lost 3 bases and the V segment lost 4 bases, leaving 6 bases of the junction unmatched. Germline assignment: CDR1 SGHDT and CDR2 YYEEEE. CDR3 coding DNA: TGTGCCAGCAGCGTACTAGCGGTTCACTACGAGCAGTACTTC. Its translation: CASSVLAVHYEQYF.

The table lists this clone with a few counts. V usage is TRBV28 and J usage is TRBJ2-3; TRBD1 matches at 9 bases. Per germline, CDR1 MDHEN and CDR2 SYDVKM. The CDR3 has 17 amino acids. The ends lost 5 bases at V and 0 bases at J; junction bases unmatched: 9. This chain's CDR3 is CASSGSGQGPSTDTQYF. For the CDR3, the DNA is TGTGCCAGCAGTGGATCAGGACAGGGGCCTAGCACAGATACGCAGTATTTT.

This chain links TRBV19 with TRBJ2-7; 11 bases are a match to TRBD2. The CDR3 sequence is 14 residues long. Germline V gene lookup returns CDR1 LNHDA and CDR2 SQIVND (reference sequence). Trimming removed 8 bases from V and 2 bases from J; junction bases left unmatched: 5. CDR3 bases: TGTGCCAGTGCTACTAGCGGGAGAGCCTACGAGCAGTACTTC. Translation gives CASATSGRAYEQYF.

The V gene is TRBV27, the J gene TRBJ2-3; 10 positions agree with TRBD2. V shed 5 bases and J 2 bases; nucleotides not matched to a gene: 4. The CDR3 contains 15 residues. Germline assignment: CDR1 MNHEY and CDR2 SMNVEV (reference sequence). CDR3 sequence (DNA): TGTGCCAGCAGTCCCGGACTAGCGGTCACAGATACGCAGTATTTT. Encoded protein: CASSPGLAVTDTQYF.

The V gene is TRBV4-3, the J gene TRBJ2-6, with D perhaps matching TRBD1 (5 bases). Trimming removed 4 bases from V and 2 bases from J, with 15 bases in between. Germline CDR1 reads LGHNA; CDR2 reads YSLEER. There are 17 residues in the CDR3. CDR3 in amino acids: CASSLYFRGTGANVLTF. The DNA of the CDR3 is TGCGCCAGCAGCCTCTACTTTAGGGGCACTGGGGCCAACGTCCTGACTTTC.

This chain uses TRBV12-5 with TRBJ1-2; D is undetermined. The CDR3 spans 13 residues. CDR1 and CDR2 from the germline V gene are LGHNT and FRNRAP. Trimming left V 4 bases short and J 4 bases short, with 10 bases between. The DNA of the CDR3 is TGTGCTAGTGGTTGGGCAATGGGCTATGGCTACACCTTC. It is translated as CASGWAMGYGYTF.

The chain carries TRBV3-1 (or the pseudogene TRBV3-2) and TRBJ2-5, with TRBD1 identical over 9 bases. The CDR3 has 16 amino acids. Germline V gives CDR1 LGHDT, CDR2 YNNKEL (reference sequence). V shed 6 bases, J shed 5 bases, and the junction held 13 bases outside the gene matches. The CDR3 region is CASSSGTGFSGETQYF. As DNA, the CDR3 is TGTGCCAGCAGTTCCGGGACAGGGTTTTCGGGGGAGACCCAGTACTTC.

In nucleotides, the CDR3 is TGTGCCAGCAGCCTTGGACAGGGGGGAGTCGGGGAGCTGTTTTTT. Translated, it gives CASSLGQGGVGELFF. V and J are TRBV11-2 and TRBJ2-2, with 10 bases fitting TRBD1. CDR1 and CDR2 (germline): SGHAT, FQNNGV. J gave up 7 bases and V 5 bases, and 7 bases lay outside the gene matches. The CDR3 sequence is 15 residues long.

This chain links TRBV19 with TRBJ1-5; TRBD1 aligns across 8 bases. The length of the CDR3 is 15 residues. Germline CDR1 LNHDA, CDR2 SQIVND (reference sequence). Unmatched junction bases numbered 6, after V lost 4 bases and J lost 4 bases. In DNA, the CDR3 is TGTGCCAGTAGTAACCCGACAGGGGTGAATCAGCCCCAGCATTTT. Translation: CASSNPTGVNQPQHF.

The V and J genes are TRBV27 and TRBJ1-6; 7 bases align to TRBD1. After removal of 5 bases from V and 8 bases from J, the junction contained 6 bases not matched to a gene. Germline CDR1 MNHEY, CDR2 SMNVEV (reference sequence). CDR3 size: 14 residues. CDR3 DNA: TGTGCCAGCAGTCACCGGGACAGATATTCACCCCTCCACTTT. Its translation is CASSHRDRYSPLHF.

The chain recombines TRBV7-7 with TRBJ2-5; 9 bases line up with TRBD2. Looked up from germline, CDR1 is SSHAT and CDR2 is FNYEAQ (reference sequence). CDR3 length equals 15 residues. V was pared by 2 bases and J by 5 bases, with 6 bases of the junction left unmatched. CDR3 region: CASSLRGGAEETQYF. In nucleotides, the CDR3 is TGTGCCAGCAGCTTACGCGGGGGGGCCGAGGAGACCCAGTACTTC.